The text below deals with one TCR beta chain. The junction departs from germline at one end; a sequencing error may be responsible. This same CDR3 is encoded by further DNA sequences in the sample. This specimen belongs to a study of cytomegalovirus exposure and HLA in healthy donors. The CDR3 is 15 residues long. Germline loops: CDR1 SGHRS, CDR2 YFSETQ. PCR amplification relied on 60 Vbeta primers (plus 13 Jbeta primers). This table comes from immunoSEQ multiplex PCR, and its TCRdb copy is limited to in-frame clones, with some not included. The sample has 140,000 to 150,000 clones. The chain is built from TRBV5-1 and TRBJ2-7; 11 bases map to TRBD2. The sequencing input was PBMCs. This receptor was obtained from a woman between 45 and 65 years old in good health and CMV-seronegative. The CDR3 region has the DNA TGCGCCAGTAGCTCCCTGACTAGCGGGGCCCACGAGCAGTACTTC. Its translation: CASSSLTSGAHEQYF.